The clone carrying this T cell receptor (beta chain) was detected many times. The antigen is undetermined. This sample was included in a study of T-cell reconstitution after alpha-beta-depleted transplantation in children. Findings and limits, study-wide: Reported findings indicate that, about two months after transplant, alpha-beta T cells came from several hundred expanded clones, which were derived from non-depleted graft cells. Elevated TCRbeta diversity at day 60 was traced, in some patients, to surviving recipient T cells and thymic progenitors. When one year had passed after transplant, most T-cell counts and diversity came from newly produced T cells.

It was with unique molecular identifiers that the TCRbeta library was prepared. TCRdb reanalysed the PCR reads using MiXCR and keeps one entry per CDR3 protein. The repertoire holds a few hundred thousand distinct CDR3 sequences, with approximately 10% as singletons. The CDR3 contains 14 residues. Per the germline V gene, CDR1 is SGDLS and CDR2 is YYNGEE. V lost 0 bases and J 1 base, leaving 8 bases between the germline ends. The source of this sequence is a male patient between 2 and 10 years old who had a stem cell transplant for chronic granulomatous disease, so the T cells may come from the graft donor. This chain joins TRBV9 and TRBJ2-7, with D unclear. The sample in question was peripheral blood, obtained 180 days after TCRalphabeta/CD19-depleted stem cell transplant. CDR3 DNA: TGTGCCAGCAGCGTAGCCGGCACTTCCTACGAGCAGTACTTC. Protein: CASSVAGTSYEQYF.